This T cell receptor (beta chain) was retrieved from a study of blood T cells in healthy people across ages. Overall study findings and caveats: Unsorted PBMC material precluded a definitive naive versus antigen-experienced comparison. Any changes in expanded clonotypes were possibly confounded, as donor CMV status remained unknown. Estimated diversity, derived from one million T cells, was regarded as an underestimate.

Alongside a J-beta primer mix, a sample-barcoded 5' primer served in a second PCR lasting roughly 7 to 11 cycles. Any given sample supplied a minimum of 3 million CDR3-containing paired-end reads. A single record per CDR3 protein comes from TCRdb applying MiXCR to the 5' RACE reads. The repertoire consists of 1.5 million to 2 million distinct CDR3 sequences, with under 30% occurring once and the leading ten covering 7.7%. This clonotype was detected ten times or more. Its specificity is not known. Sequences were obtained from blood. The TCR comes from a woman in her twenties or thirties in good health.

The CDR3 region is CASSLAPTSLNIQYF. CDR3 DNA sequence: TGTGCCAGCAGCTTAGCCCCAACTAGTTTAAACATTCAGTACTTC. The rearrangement joins TRBV7-2 to TRBJ2-4, with D perhaps TRBD2 (5 bases). CDR3 length: 15 residues. The V end lost 0 bases, the J end lost 6 bases, and 12 bases lay between the germline ends. Germline-derived CDR1 and CDR2 are SGHTA and FQGNSA.